One and the same sample provided the 20 T cell receptor beta chains below, sequenced in a study of blood T cell repertoires in COVID-19 (dated by TCRdb to between 2020 and 2021). Receptor libraries were prepared by the immunoSEQ multiplex PCR assay. TCRdb took this table from immuneACCESS and kept in-frame rearrangements with V and J called. Such tables lack part of the clones; where checked against another copy, unresolved V genes explain under half of the gap, and the rest is unexplained. The sample table records some 150,000 clones; approximately 91% of these occur just once. The ten largest clones represent 2.3% of the sample. The material sequenced was peripheral blood. Source of these receptors: a human donor in a cohort sampled during active COVID-19.

This chain uses TRBV18 with TRBJ2-5, with D perhaps matching TRBD1 (7 bases). The CDR3 length is 15 residues. The ends were cut back, 2 bases at V and 3 bases at J, with 13 bases in the middle. Germline assignment: CDR1 KGHSH and CDR2 LQKENI. In DNA, the CDR3 is TGTGCCAGCTCACCATCGGCCAGGGGGGAAGAGACCCAGTACTTC. Translation gives CASSPSARGEETQYF.

This chain links TRBV5-1 with TRBJ2-1; 10 bases align to TRBD2. Per the germline V gene, CDR1 is SGHRS and CDR2 is YFSETQ. This CDR3 is built from 16 residues. After removal of 4 bases from V and 12 bases from J, the junction contained 16 bases not matched to a gene. CDR3 nucleotides: TGCGCCAGCAGCGAACCCGATCTAGCTAGCGGGAGAGCGCAGTTCTTC. This gives the protein CASSEPDLASGRAQFF.

The rearrangement links TRBV28 to TRBJ2-7; 11 bases agree with TRBD1. CDR1 is MDHEN and CDR2 is SYDVKM in the germline V gene. The CDR3 is made up of 15 amino acids. V lost 5 bases to trimming and J lost 3 bases; unmatched junction nucleotides: 6. The CDR3 loop reads CASSRPGQGVYEQYF. Here the CDR3 DNA reads TGTGCCAGCAGTCGACCGGGACAGGGGGTCTACGAGCAGTACTTC.

The chain carries TRBV7-3 and TRBJ2-2; 8 bases fit TRBD2. Trimming cost V 5 bases and J 7 bases; bases outside gene matches: 9. The CDR3 extends over 15 amino acids. The germline V gene encodes CDR1 SGHTA and CDR2 FQGTGA. DNA of the CDR3: TGTGCCAGCAGCCCCCGCGGGACTAGGATCGGGGAGCTGTTTTTT. This gives the protein CASSPRGTRIGELFF.

Worth noting for this clone: The sample has other DNA sequences that encode this CDR3 too. This sequence joins TRBV7-2 and TRBJ1-1; TRBD1 is a possible D gene (5 bases). The length of the CDR3 is 13 residues. Trimming removed 2 bases from V and 2 bases from J, with 6 bases in between. Germline V gives CDR1 SGHTA, CDR2 FQGNSA. CDR3 nucleotide sequence: TGTGCCAGCAGCTTACAGGGTAACACTGAAGCTTTCTTT. Translating it yields CASSLQGNTEAFF.

J is TRBJ2-3 and V is TRBV18, with D possibly TRBD1 on 6 matching bases. V was cut by 3 bases and J by 4 bases, with 14 bases left in between. Germline V gene lookup returns CDR1 KGHSH and CDR2 LQKENI. This CDR3 has 15 amino acids. CDR3 protein: CASSPRTANPDTQYF. The CDR3 DNA reads TGTGCCAGCTCACCCAGGACAGCGAATCCAGATACGCAGTATTTT. Full variable domain (remainder filled in from reference TRBV18 and TRBJ2-3): NAGVMQNPRHLVRRRGQEARLRCSPMKGHSHVYWYRQLPEEGLKFMVYLQKENIIDESGMPKERFSAEFPKEGPSILRIQQVVRGDSAAYFCASSPRTANPDTQYFGPGTRLTVL.

The V call is TRBV7-9, the J call TRBJ1-2; no definite D call. The germline V gene encodes CDR1 SEHNR and CDR2 FQNEAQ (reference sequence). This CDR3 has 18 residues. Trimming left V 2 bases short and J 0 bases short, with 19 bases between. The CDR3 here is CASSLILIEAASNYGYTF. In DNA form, the CDR3 reads TGTGCCAGCAGCTTAATCTTAATCGAGGCAGCTTCTAACTATGGCTACACCTTC.

V is TRBV5-1 and J is TRBJ2-3, with 10 positions matching TRBD2. There are 19 residues in the CDR3. V dropped 2 bases and J dropped 1; count of bases not matched to a gene: 13. Germline CDR1 and CDR2: SGHRS and YFSETQ. CDR3 protein: CASSFPGRAGGRGTDTQYF. In DNA, the CDR3 is TGCGCCAGCAGCTTCCCCGGCAGAGCGGGGGGGCGTGGCACAGATACGCAGTATTTT. Complete variable domain (other parts from reference TRBV5-1 and TRBJ2-3): KAGVTQTPRYLIKTRGQQVTLSCSPISGHRSVSWYQQTPGQGLQFLFEYFSETQRNKGNFPGRFSGRQFSNSRSEMNVSTLELGDSALYLCASSFPGRAGGRGTDTQYFGPGTRLTVL.

This chain links TRBV3-1 (or the pseudogene TRBV3-2) with TRBJ2-5; 8 bases line up with TRBD2. V shed 4 bases and J 5 bases; nucleotides not matched to a gene: 9. This CDR3 spans 15 amino acids. Germline assignment: CDR1 LGHDT and CDR2 YNNKEL (reference sequence). The CDR3 DNA sequence: TGTGCCAGCAGCCCGAATAGCGGGGCCGCGGAGACCCAGTACTTC. Encoded protein: CASSPNSGAAETQYF.

The chain couples TRBV28 to TRBJ1-6, with 10 positions matching TRBD1. V lost 8 bases and J lost 14; bases outside the gene matches: 9. From germline, CDR1 is MDHEN and CDR2 SYDVKM. The CDR3 consists of 13 residues. The CDR3 coding sequence is TGTGCCAGCCAGACAGGGGGCCCCCCCTCCCTCCACTTT. As protein: CASQTGGPPSLHF.

Worth noting for this clone: At one end, the junction sequence differs from germline, possibly due to a read error. This chain uses TRBV7-7 with TRBJ2-1; 9 bases are a match to TRBD1. This CDR3 spans 16 amino acids. Germline V lookup: CDR1 SSHAT, CDR2 FNYEAQ (reference sequence). The CDR3 loop is CASSLDLGTGYNEQFF. CDR3 DNA sequence: TGTGCTAGCAGCTTAGATCTGGGGACAGGGTACAATGAGCAGTTCTTC.

The V call is TRBV15, the J call TRBJ2-1, with 9 bases lining up with TRBD1. The CDR3 is made up of 14 amino acids. Per the germline V gene, CDR1 is LNHNV and CDR2 is YYDKDF (reference sequence). V trimming: 7 bases; J trimming: 2 bases; junction bases outside the gene matches: 3. In nucleotides, the CDR3 is TGTGCCACCATGGGACAGGGAGCCTACAATGAGCAGTTCTTC. The encoded protein is CATMGQGAYNEQFF.

J is TRBJ2-7 and V is TRBV3-1 (or the pseudogene TRBV3-2), with unresolved D. V gave up 4 bases and J gave up 6 bases, with 16 bases separating them. Per the germline V gene, CDR1 is LGHDT and CDR2 is YNNKEL (reference sequence). This CDR3 has 14 residues. The CDR3 sequence is CASSLRQANREQYF. The CDR3 coding sequence is TGTGCCAGCAGCCTCCGGCAGGCGAACCGCGAGCAGTACTTC.

V is TRBV6-2 or TRBV6-3 and J is TRBJ2-5; D is uncertain. Deletions cut 6 bases from V and 4 bases from J, with 9 bases between. From germline, CDR1 is MNHEY and CDR2 SVGEGT. CDR3 length: 12 amino acids. The CDR3 loop is CASSLTRETQYF. CDR3 in DNA: TGTGCCAGCAGCTTGACACGAGAGACCCAGTACTTC.

The V call is TRBV29-1, the J call TRBJ1-3; D not certain. Trimming cost V 4 bases and J 2 bases, with 9 bases left between them. Germline V gene sequence: CDR1 SQVTM, CDR2 ANQGSEA. The CDR3 spans 13 residues. The CDR3 here is CSVVLGAGNTIYF. As DNA, the CDR3 is TGCAGCGTTGTTTTGGGAGCTGGAAACACCATATATTTT.

The rearrangement joins TRBV19 to TRBJ2-5; possible D gene TRBD2, 6 bases. V shed 6 bases and J shed 1 base, with 15 bases lying between them. CDR3 size: 15 residues. Germline assignment: CDR1 LNHDA and CDR2 SQIVND (reference sequence). Here the CDR3 DNA reads TGTGCCAGTAGACCCCACGGAGGGGCCCAAGAGACCCAGTACTTC. This translates into CASRPHGGAQETQYF.

This CDR3 reads CAWKTGDLTDTQYF. The DNA for the CDR3 is TGCGCCTGGAAGACAGGGGACCTCACAGATACGCAGTATTTT. The chain employs TRBV5-1 and TRBJ2-3; 8 bases map to TRBD1. The J segment lost 2 bases and the V segment lost 10 bases, leaving 9 bases of the junction unmatched. CDR1 SGHRS and CDR2 YFSETQ come from the germline V gene. The CDR3 loop spans 14 amino acids.

This chain links TRBV5-4 with TRBJ1-2; D is perhaps TRBD1 (6 bases). CDR1 and CDR2 from the germline V gene are SGHNT and YYREEE (reference sequence). CDR3 size: 15 residues. The V gene lost 4 bases and the J gene lost 2 bases, with 15 bases spanning the gap. The CDR3 nucleotides are TGTGCCAGCAGCCTAGTGGAAACAGGGAACTATGGCTACACCTTC. Its translation: CASSLVETGNYGYTF.

In this sample, this clone turned up a few times. The chain is built from TRBV3-1 (or the pseudogene TRBV3-2) and TRBJ2-2; D uncertain. The germline V gene has CDR1 LGHDT and CDR2 YNNKEL (reference sequence). This CDR3 has 15 residues. Trimming pared 2 bases from V and 4 bases from J, leaving 11 bases between. The chain's CDR3 is CASSQSTVRTGELFF. In DNA, the CDR3 is TGTGCCAGCAGCCAATCCACAGTTCGCACCGGGGAGCTGTTTTTT.

V usage is TRBV4-3 and J usage is TRBJ1-4; 9 positions match TRBD1. The CDR3 sequence is 16 residues long. The trim removed 0 bases at V and 8 bases at J, leaving 7 bases unmatched. The germline gives CDR1 LGHNA, CDR2 YSLEER. The CDR3, as DNA: TGCGCCAGCAGCCAAGAGCTGGACAGGGGTAACGAAAAACTGTTTTTT. Translated: CASSQELDRGNEKLFF.